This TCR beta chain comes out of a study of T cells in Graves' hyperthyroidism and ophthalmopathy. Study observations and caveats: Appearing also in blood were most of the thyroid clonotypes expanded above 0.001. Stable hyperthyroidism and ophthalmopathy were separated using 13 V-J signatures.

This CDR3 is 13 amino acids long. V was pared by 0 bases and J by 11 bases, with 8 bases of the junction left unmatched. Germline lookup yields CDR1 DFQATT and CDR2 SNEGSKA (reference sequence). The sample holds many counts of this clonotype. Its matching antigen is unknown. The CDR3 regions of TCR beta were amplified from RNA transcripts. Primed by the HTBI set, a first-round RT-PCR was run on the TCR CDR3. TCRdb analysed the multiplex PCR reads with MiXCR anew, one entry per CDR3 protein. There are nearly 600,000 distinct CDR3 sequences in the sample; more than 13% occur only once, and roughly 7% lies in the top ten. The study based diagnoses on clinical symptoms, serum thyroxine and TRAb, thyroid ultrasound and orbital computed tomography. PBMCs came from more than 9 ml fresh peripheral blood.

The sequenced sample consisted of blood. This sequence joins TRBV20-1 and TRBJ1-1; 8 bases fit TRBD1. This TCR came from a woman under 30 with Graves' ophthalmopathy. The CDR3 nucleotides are TGCAGTGCTAGAGATGAACAGGGGGTCAAGGCTTTCTTT. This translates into CSARDEQGVKAFF.